Listed here are 29 T cell receptor beta chains from one sample, sequenced in a study of read filtering for tumor transcriptome and immune sequencing. The library was built from about 400 ng RNA with molecular barcoded adaptors for alpha/delta and beta/gamma chains. MiXCR, run by TCRdb on the reads, gives a single entry per CDR3 protein. Counted here are roughly 41,000 distinct CDR3 sequences, roughly 13% occurring once; the ten biggest clones make up less than 40%. Sample: a population of CD138-negative cells sorted from bone marrow. Every receptor here comes from a donor at least 40 years old with multiple myeloma.

This clonotype was counted a few times. The chain has TRBV4-3 and TRBJ1-3, with a tentative D call TRBD1 (6 bases). This CDR3 comprises 15 residues. Per germline, CDR1 LGHNA and CDR2 YSLEER. Trimming removed 6 bases at V and 0 bases at J, with 12 bases between. The CDR3 reads CASRRQAHSGNTIYF. CDR3 nucleotide sequence: TGCGCCAGCAGACGACAGGCCCACTCTGGAAACACCATATATTTT.

This clonotype was picked up many times. CDR3 nucleotide sequence: TGTGCCAGCAGCTTAGGTCTAGCGGGAACCTACGAGCAGTACTTC. This codes for CASSLGLAGTYEQYF. The rearrangement joins TRBV7-8 to TRBJ2-7; 9 bases fit TRBD2. Germline V gene data show CDR1 as SGHVS and CDR2 as FQNEAQ. The CDR3 has 15 residues. V trimming: 1 base; J trimming: 2 bases; junction bases outside the gene matches: 3.

This clonotype was seen repeatedly, ten times or more. CDR3 region: CASSLAPGLYGYTF. The DNA of the CDR3 is TGTGCCAGCAGCTTAGCCCCGGGACTGTATGGCTACACCTTC. The chain combines TRBV7-8 with TRBJ1-2, with D perhaps matching TRBD1 (5 bases). V lost 0 bases to trimming and J lost 5 bases, with 10 bases between them. Germline V CDR1 and CDR2: SGHVS, FQNEAQ. The CDR3 totals 14 residues. The variable domain in full, with the rest retrieved from reference TRBV7-8 and TRBJ1-2, is GAGVSQSPRYKVAKRGQDVALRCDPISGHVSLFWYQQALGQGPEFLTYFQNEAQLDKSGLPSDRFFAERPEGSVSTLKIQRTQQEDSAVYLCASSLAPGLYGYTFGSGTRLTVV.

This clonotype was seen at least ten times. Here the CDR3 reads CSAKTSGRGRETQYF. DNA of the CDR3: TGCAGTGCTAAGACTAGCGGGAGGGGAAGGGAGACCCAGTACTTC. The V gene is TRBV20-1, the J gene TRBJ2-5; 14 bases are a match to TRBD2. The V gene's germline CDR1 is DFQATT and CDR2 SNEGSKA (reference sequence). V trimming: 4 bases; J trimming: 5 bases; junction bases outside the gene matches: 6. The CDR3 sequence is 15 residues long.

This clonotype was seen repeatedly, ten times or more. The chain carries TRBV28 and TRBJ1-1; D is unresolved. Germline values: CDR1 MDHEN, CDR2 SYDVKM. The CDR3 covers 10 residues. The germline V and J ends were trimmed by 8 bases and 5 bases, with 6 bases remaining between them. The CDR3 reads CASRRTEAFF. The DNA of the CDR3 is TGTGCCAGCCGGAGGACTGAAGCTTTCTTT.

In the case of this clonotype: Relative to the germline gene, one junction end is altered; a read error may explain this. The chain is built from TRBV6-2 or TRBV6-3 and TRBJ2-1; 7 nucleotides line up with TRBD1. CDR3 size: 14 residues. Germline CDR1 and CDR2: MNHEY and SVGEGT. The CDR3 region is CASRQGISSNERFF. The CDR3 DNA reads TGTGCCAGCAGACAGGGGATAAGCTCCAATGAGCGGTTCTTC.

This clonotype has at least ten counts. The chain joins TRBV9 to TRBJ1-6; a possible D gene is TRBD1 (5 bases). CDR1 is SGDLS and CDR2 is YYNGEE in the germline V gene. The CDR3 runs to 16 residues. V was shortened by 4 bases and J by 7 bases, with 18 bases between the two germline ends. The CDR3 spells CASSPEGDRGNSPLHF. The CDR3 nucleotides read TGTGCCAGCAGCCCCGAGGGTGACAGAGGGAATTCACCCCTCCACTTT.

A word on this clonotype: Its ends do not fully match the called genes, so a read error is possible. This chain uses TRBV7-2 with TRBJ1-3; D perhaps matches TRBD1 (6 bases). Germline loops: CDR1 SGHTA, CDR2 FQGNSA. This CDR3 comprises 13 residues. The CDR3 nucleotides read TGTTCCAGTACGACCGAGGGGGGGGACACCATATATTTT. Protein sequence: CSSTTEGGDTIYF.

This clonotype showed up many times. This chain links TRBV6-2 or TRBV6-3 with TRBJ2-7, with 10 bases fitting TRBD2. CDR3 length: 15 amino acids. Germline CDR1 is MNHEY and CDR2 is SVGEGT. J lost 4 bases, V lost 2 bases, and 5 bases had no gene match. The CDR3 here is CASSYRTSGLYEQYF. CDR3 DNA: TGTGCCAGCAGTTACCGGACTAGCGGACTTTACGAGCAGTACTTC.

This clonotype was detected many times. Here the CDR3 DNA reads TGTGCCAGCAGCGTAGACCTCGCAGGGCCCAACACTGAAGCTTTCTTT. Amino acid sequence: CASSVDLAGPNTEAFF. The rearrangement joins TRBV9 to TRBJ1-1; tentatively, D is TRBD1 (5 bases). The germline CDR1 and CDR2 sequences are SGDLS and YYNGEE. V dropped 0 bases and J dropped 2 bases, with 14 bases sitting between them. This CDR3 region has 16 residues.

This clonotype was observed at least ten times. The rearrangement uses TRBV5-1 and TRBJ2-7; TRBD1 aligns across 9 bases. Germline V CDR1 and CDR2: SGHRS, YFSETQ. The CDR3 has 13 amino acids. V lost 5 bases, J lost 7 bases, and 7 bases stayed unmatched. The CDR3 DNA is TGCGCCAGCAGTTTGACAGGGGGGTCGGAGCAGTACTTC. This encodes CASSLTGGSEQYF. The full variable domain, completed using reference TRBV5-1 and TRBJ2-7, is KAGVTQTPRYLIKTRGQQVTLSCSPISGHRSVSWYQQTPGQGLQFLFEYFSETQRNKGNFPGRFSGRQFSNSRSEMNVSTLELGDSALYLCASSLTGGSEQYFGPGTRLTVT.

This clonotype has ten or more counts. The genes are TRBV6-2 or TRBV6-3 and TRBJ2-7; no clear D gene. The CDR3 spans 11 residues. Trimming pared 6 bases from V and 5 bases from J, leaving 8 bases between. Per germline, CDR1 MNHEY and CDR2 SVGEGT. In nucleotides, the CDR3 is TGTGCCAGCAGCCACGGAAACGAGCAGTACTTC. Translating it yields CASSHGNEQYF.

This clonotype turned up a few times. V usage is TRBV19 and J usage is TRBJ2-3, with 9 bases lining up with TRBD2. The V gene's germline CDR1 is LNHDA and CDR2 SQIVND (reference sequence). V gave up 6 bases and J gave up 3 bases; unmatched junction bases: 4. This CDR3 has 14 amino acids. In nucleotides, the CDR3 is TGTGCCAGTAGGCGGGAGGGCCTAACAGATACGCAGTATTTT. As protein: CASRREGLTDTQYF.

In its sample, this clonotype was seen many times. The chain joins TRBV6-2 or TRBV6-3 to TRBJ1-5; TRBD1 might be the D (5 bases). With 2 bases removed from V and 0 bases from J, the gap between germline ends came to 14 bases. CDR3 length: 17 residues. The V gene's germline CDR1 is MNHEY and CDR2 SVGEGT. The CDR3, as DNA: TGTGCCAGCAGTTACGGCGCCCAGGGCGTTAGCAATCAGCCCCAGCATTTT. Its protein is CASSYGAQGVSNQPQHF.

The sample holds many counts of this clonotype. CDR3 DNA: TGTGCCAGCAGCTTAGGCAGGCTGAGCGAGCAGTACTTC. Translating it yields CASSLGRLSEQYF. V is TRBV7-9 and J is TRBJ2-7; D is undetermined. V lost 1 base to trimming and J lost 6 bases, with 10 bases between them. The germline CDR1 and CDR2 sequences are SEHNR and FQNEAQ (reference sequence). This CDR3 spans 13 amino acids.

This clonotype appeared many times. This chain uses TRBV20-1 with TRBJ2-7, with 11 bases that match TRBD2. Germline V gene sequence: CDR1 DFQATT, CDR2 SNEGSKA (reference sequence). V was clipped by 5 bases and J by 4 bases; unmatched bases: 7. The CDR3 contains 14 residues. The CDR3 DNA is TGCAGTGCTTTAGCGGGAGGGCCAAAGTACGAGCAGTACTTC. Its translation: CSALAGGPKYEQYF.

This clonotype has more than one count but fewer than ten. This could be a read error, since a much larger clone is one nucleotide away. Since no conserved phenylalanine or tryptophan closes the CDR3, a read error is the likely cause. V and J are TRBV27 and TRBJ2-7; no definite D call. Germline V gene sequence: CDR1 MNHEY, CDR2 SMNVEV (reference sequence). CDR3 length: 13 amino acids. Trimming cost V 3 bases and J 2 bases, with 8 bases left between them. CDR3 nucleotides: TGTGCCAGCAGTTTGTCCCCCACCTACGAGCAGTACTCC. It yields the protein CASSLSPTYEQYS.

This clonotype was counted at least ten times. The genes are TRBV10-3 and TRBJ2-1; TRBD2 agrees at 7 bases. CDR1 is ENHRY, CDR2 SYGVKD, per germline. Germline trimming cut 2 bases from V and 6 bases from J; bases unmatched to any gene: 7. The CDR3 contains 15 residues. CDR3 loop: CAISEEAGATNEQFF. The DNA for the CDR3 is TGTGCCATCAGTGAGGAGGCGGGAGCCACCAATGAGCAGTTCTTC.

There are many counts of this clonotype. The chain recombines TRBV5-1 with TRBJ1-1, with D uncertain. CDR1 SGHRS and CDR2 YFSETQ come from the germline V gene. The CDR3 extends over 15 amino acids. V shed 0 bases and J shed 0 bases, with 9 bases lying between them. As DNA, the CDR3 is TGCGCCAGCAGCTTGGAAGGGTTCCTGAACACTGAAGCTTTCTTT. Translation: CASSLEGFLNTEAFF.

This clonotype has ten or more counts. The genes are TRBV4-3 and TRBJ2-3; no reliable D call. With 3 bases removed from V and 5 bases from J, the gap between germline ends came to 3 bases. From germline, CDR1 is LGHNA and CDR2 YSLEER. The CDR3 sequence is 11 residues long. CDR3: CASSHGDTQYF. For the CDR3, the DNA is TGCGCCAGCAGCCACGGAGATACGCAGTATTTT.

This clonotype was recorded a few times. Compared with germline, one end of the junction differs, possibly owing to a read error. The chain recombines TRBV6-6 with TRBJ2-7, with 7 bases fitting TRBD1. The CDR3 has 13 residues. The germline V gene encodes CDR1 MNHNY and CDR2 SVGAGI (reference sequence). For the CDR3, the DNA is TGTGCCAGCAGTTTAACGACAGGGTATGAGCGGTACTTC. This encodes CASSLTTGYERYF.

This clonotype occurred many times. Here the CDR3 DNA reads TGTGCCACCAGCAGAGCGGACAGGGACCGTAATCAGCCCCAGCATTTT. Protein: CATSRADRDRNQPQHF. V usage is TRBV15 and J usage is TRBJ1-5; 8 nucleotides line up with TRBD1. Trimming removed 1 base from V and 4 bases from J; junction bases left unmatched: 6. The CDR3 is 16 residues long. CDR1 and CDR2 (germline): LNHNV, YYDKDF (reference sequence).

This clonotype was seen at least ten times. The genes are TRBV28 and TRBJ2-3; no clear D gene. Trimming removed 3 bases from V and 1 base from J, with 11 bases in between. Germline-derived CDR1 and CDR2 are MDHEN and SYDVKM. CDR3 size: 15 residues. This CDR3 reads CASSFVARGTDTQYF. In DNA, the CDR3 is TGTGCCAGCAGTTTCGTGGCTCGGGGCACAGATACGCAGTATTTT.

This clonotype has at least ten counts. The chain has TRBV6-5 and TRBJ2-7; D not resolved. Trimming left V 5 bases short and J 3 bases short, with 17 bases between. Germline CDR1 MNHEY, CDR2 SVGAGI. The CDR3 is 15 residues long. The DNA for the CDR3 is TGTGCCAGCAGTCCCTTGGGCAGCTCCGACTACGAGCAGTACTTC. This codes for CASSPLGSSDYEQYF.

In regard to this clonotype: A much bigger clone sits one base away, suggesting this may be a read error. The chain couples TRBV6-1 to TRBJ2-5, with TRBD2 matching over 9 bases. Germline-derived CDR1 and CDR2 are MNHNS and SASEGT. With 6 bases clipped from V and 5 bases from J, the junction kept 10 bases outside the gene matches. The CDR3 totals 15 residues. CDR3 in DNA: TGTGCCAGCAGCGCACCGGGACTAGCACCCGAGACCCAGTACTTC. It encodes CASSAPGLAPETQYF.

On this clonotype: Here the CDR3 omits its conserved ending phenylalanine or tryptophan, so a read error is the likely source. The chain joins TRBV20-1 to TRBJ1-1; D unclear. There are 14 residues in the CDR3. V dropped 2 bases and J dropped 0 bases, with 10 bases sitting between them. From germline, CDR1 is DFQATT and CDR2 SNEGSKA (reference sequence). CDR3 nucleotides: TGCAGTGCTAGACCATTAAATGTGAACACTGAAGCTTTCCTT. It is translated as CSARPLNVNTEAFL.

With respect to this clonotype: This may stem from a read error, because a much larger clone lies one nucleotide away. The CDR3 sequence: CSAISGTQDTEAFF. CDR3 bases: TGCAGCGCCATCTCCGGGACACAGGACACTGAAGCTTTCTTT. The chain has TRBV29-1 and TRBJ1-1; perhaps TRBD1 as D (6 bases). CDR1 and CDR2 (germline): SQVTM, ANQGSEA. The CDR3 totals 14 residues. Trimming stripped 7 bases from V and 3 bases from J, with 18 bases between. Variable domain in full (rest from reference TRBV29-1 and TRBJ1-1): SAVISQKPSRDICQRGTSLTIQCQVDSQVTMMFWYRQQPGQSLTLIATANQGSEATYESGFVIDKFPISRPNLTFSTLTVSNMSPEDSSIYLCSAISGTQDTEAFFGQGTRLTVV.

This clonotype was counted at least ten times. V and J are TRBV20-1 and TRBJ2-5; 11 bases are shared with TRBD2. Germline V gene data show CDR1 as DFQATT and CDR2 as SNEGSKA (reference sequence). The CDR3 is 12 residues long. Losses at the gene ends were 6 bases for V and 5 bases for J; bases not matched to a gene: 2. The CDR3 DNA follows: TGCAGTGCAAGGACTAGCGGGGAGACCCAGTACTTC. It specifies CSARTSGETQYF.

This clonotype was picked up many times. The V call is TRBV24-1, the J call TRBJ2-7; tentatively, D is TRBD1 (6 bases). Germline V gene sequence: CDR1 KGHDR, CDR2 SFDVKD. Trimming took 2 bases from V and 1 from J, leaving 11 bases between them. The CDR3 extends over 15 amino acids. The CDR3 region has the DNA TGTGCCACCAGTGATTCGGGACATCTTTCCTACGAGCAGTACTTC. Encoded protein: CATSDSGHLSYEQYF.